This T cell receptor beta chain was sequenced during a study of T cell repertoires in aging, cancer and after chemotherapy. Study details: The full dataset contained around 10 million TCR reads.

TCR beta rearrangements were amplified from peripheral blood genomic DNA. CDR1 and CDR2 from the germline V gene are SQVTM and ANQGSEA. Losses at the gene ends were 4 bases for V and 8 bases for J; bases not matched to a gene: 9. The length of the CDR3 is 14 residues. A mixed TRB-A/B primer pool amplified rearranged TRB by multiplex touch-down PCR. TCRdb re-derived calls from the multiplex PCR reads in MiXCR, one entry per CDR3 protein. The table shows more than 6,500 distinct CDR3 sequences, with about 29% occurring only once. Sample: blood. The chain employs TRBV29-1 and TRBJ2-1; 9 bases line up with TRBD2. The TCR was taken from a human donor with a blood cancer. The donor label of this sample is uncertain. The CDR3 loop is CSVGGRGGGHEQFF. The DNA for the CDR3 is TGCAGCGTTGGCGGGAGGGGGGGCGGGCATGAGCAGTTCTTC.